This T cell receptor (beta chain) appears in the sequencing data of a study of shared clonotypes between healthy human individuals. Sequencing was performed with immunoSEQ multiplex PCR; in TCRdb, only in-frame clones are kept and a portion is missing. This table holds roughly 1 million clones, 70% to 80% found once. Trimming took 2 bases from V and 5 from J, leaving 13 bases between them. The CDR3 sequence is 14 residues long. Germline V gene sequence: CDR1 GTSNPN, CDR2 SVGIG (reference sequence). V is TRBV30 and J is TRBJ2-1; possibly TRBD2 for D (5 bases). The TCR sequence derives from a man between 18 and 29 years old in good health. Some clones in this sample may be carry-over from other donors' samples. Sample: memory CD4+ T cells from PBMCs. Subset defined: CD45RA-negative fraction. As DNA, the CDR3 is TGTGCCTGGAGTCTCTCGCTAGCTCACAATGAGCAGTTCTTC. Translating it yields CAWSLSLAHNEQFF.